This T cell receptor (beta chain) was sequenced for a study of T-cell reconstitution after alpha-beta-depleted transplantation in children (dated by TCRdb to the mid-2010s). For context, the study as a whole: The study quantitatively tracked T-cell immune reconstitution after TCRalphabeta/CD19-depleted allogeneic hematopoietic cell transplantation in children using TCR repertoire profiling.

V trim: 4 bases; J trim: 4 bases; unmatched bases: 16. For CDR1 and CDR2, the germline V gene (reference sequence) lists SGHAT and FQDESV. From cysteine to phenylalanine, the CDR3 is 18 amino acids long. Only the CDR3 portion is preserved as DNA: 54 bases, with reading frame beginning at the first base. The sample holds a few counts of this clonotype. There is no known antigen for this receptor. No base-level quality is on record; no much larger clone is a single base apart. The research as a whole found: The frequencies of hyperexpanded clones fell over the following months, and after one year, T-cell counts and TCRbeta diversity were mostly attributed to newly produced T cells. In some patients, the high TCRbeta diversity seen at day 60 was put down to recipient T cells and intrathymic progenitors that had survived conditioning. The apparently early alphabetaT-cell count recovery about two months after transplant was reportedly dependent on only several hundred rapidly expanded clones derived from non-depleted graft cells.

The treatment or condition label corresponds to: allogeneic hematopoietic cell transplantation with graft depleted of TCRalphabeta T cells and CD19 B cells. Transplant recipients were children who received TCRalphabeta/CD19-depleted allogeneic hematopoietic cell grafts. Library construction relied on PCR. Reads for this sample came from an Illumina HiSeq 2500. TCR library preparation used molecular barcoding, with unique molecular identifiers applied to normalize quantification of the TCRbeta repertoire. TCRdb trimmed public reads at Q25 via fastp, called clones via MiXCR and kept in-frame beta chains. Each entry merges the rows of one CDR3 protein and shows their most common DNA and genes. The sample table holds around 60,000 distinct CDR3 sequences, of which about 40% were seen once. The ten most abundant clones make up approximately 98% of the sample.

The origin of this receptor is a male patient under 18 who had a stem cell transplant for acute lymphoblastic leukemia, so the T cells may come from the graft donor. The chain links TRBV11-1 with TRBJ1-3; 7 bases in the junction line up with TRBD1. Sequenced here: PBMCs, mostly from graft donor cells, sampled 360 days after TCRalphabeta/CD19-depleted stem cell transplant. The CDR3 in this case is CASSSLWDGGGVGNTIYF. At the DNA level, the sequence is TGTGCCAGCAGCTCCCTGTGGGATGGAGGGGGCGTCGGAAACACCATATATTTT.